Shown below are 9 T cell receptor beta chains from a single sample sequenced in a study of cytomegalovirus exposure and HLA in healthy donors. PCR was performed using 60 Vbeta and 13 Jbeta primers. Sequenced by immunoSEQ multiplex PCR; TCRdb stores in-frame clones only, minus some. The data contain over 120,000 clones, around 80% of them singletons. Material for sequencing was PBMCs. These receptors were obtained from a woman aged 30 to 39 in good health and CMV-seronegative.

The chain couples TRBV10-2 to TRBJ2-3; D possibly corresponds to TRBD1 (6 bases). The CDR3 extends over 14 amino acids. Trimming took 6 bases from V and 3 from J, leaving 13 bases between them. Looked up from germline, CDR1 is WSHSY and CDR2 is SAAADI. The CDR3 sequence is CASSRGRGTDTQYF. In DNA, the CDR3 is TGCGCCAGCAGCCGGGGCAGGGGAACAGATACGCAGTATTTT.

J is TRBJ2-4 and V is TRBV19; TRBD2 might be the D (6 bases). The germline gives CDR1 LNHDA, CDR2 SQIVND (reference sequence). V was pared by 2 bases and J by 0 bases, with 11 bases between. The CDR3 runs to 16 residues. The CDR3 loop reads CASSINTGLAKNIQYF. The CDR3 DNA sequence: TGTGCCAGTAGTATAAATACGGGACTAGCCAAAAACATTCAGTACTTC.

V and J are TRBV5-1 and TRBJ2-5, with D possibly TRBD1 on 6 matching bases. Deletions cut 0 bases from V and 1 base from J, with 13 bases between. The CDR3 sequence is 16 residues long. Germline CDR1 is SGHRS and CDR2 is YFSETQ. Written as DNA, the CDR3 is TGCGCCAGCAGCTTGGCCACAGGGACCATCCAAGAGACCCAGTACTTC. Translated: CASSLATGTIQETQYF.

CDR3 nucleotides: TGTGCCAGCAGCTTAAACAGAAATGGAAATGAGCAGTTCTTC. Its protein is CASSLNRNGNEQFF. The chain carries TRBV7-6 and TRBJ2-1; D unclear. Trimming left V 2 bases short and J 7 bases short, with 12 bases between. CDR3 size: 14 residues. Per germline, CDR1 SGHVS and CDR2 FNYEAQ.

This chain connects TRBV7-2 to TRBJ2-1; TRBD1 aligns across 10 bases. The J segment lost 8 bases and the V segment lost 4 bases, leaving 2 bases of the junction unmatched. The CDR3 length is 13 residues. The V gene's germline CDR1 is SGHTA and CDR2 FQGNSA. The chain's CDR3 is CASSSGTGDEQFF. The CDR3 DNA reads TGTGCCAGCAGCTCCGGGACAGGGGATGAGCAGTTCTTC.

The CDR3 here is CASSLGGMGTQYGYTF. CDR3 nucleotide sequence: TGTGCCAGCAGCTTAGGGGGGATGGGGACACAATATGGCTACACCTTC. The chain is built from TRBV11-2 and TRBJ1-2; D perhaps matches TRBD1 (6 bases). The CDR3 sequence is 16 residues long. CDR1 is SGHAT, CDR2 FQNNGV, per germline. Trimming stripped 1 base from V and 5 bases from J, with 17 bases between.

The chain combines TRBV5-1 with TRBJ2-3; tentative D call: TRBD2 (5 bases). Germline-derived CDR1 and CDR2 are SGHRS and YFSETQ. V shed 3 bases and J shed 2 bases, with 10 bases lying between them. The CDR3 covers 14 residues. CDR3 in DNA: TGCGCCAGCAGCTCTGGGGAGAACACAGATACGCAGTATTTT. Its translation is CASSSGENTDTQYF.

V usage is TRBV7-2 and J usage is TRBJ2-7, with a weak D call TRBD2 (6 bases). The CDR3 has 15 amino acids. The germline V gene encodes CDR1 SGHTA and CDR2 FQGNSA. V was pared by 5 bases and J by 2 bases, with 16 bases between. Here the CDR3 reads CASSGGGSTAYEQYF. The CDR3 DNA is TGTGCCAGCAGCGGGGGAGGTTCAACAGCCTACGAGCAGTACTTC.

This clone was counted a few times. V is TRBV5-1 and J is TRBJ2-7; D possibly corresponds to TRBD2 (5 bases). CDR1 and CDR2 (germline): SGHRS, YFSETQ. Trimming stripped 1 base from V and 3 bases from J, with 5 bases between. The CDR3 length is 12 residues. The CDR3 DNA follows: TGCGCCAGCAGCTTGAGCGGCTACGAGCAGTACTTC. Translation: CASSLSGYEQYF. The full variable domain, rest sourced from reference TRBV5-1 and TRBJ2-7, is KAGVTQTPRYLIKTRGQQVTLSCSPISGHRSVSWYQQTPGQGLQFLFEYFSETQRNKGNFPGRFSGRQFSNSRSEMNVSTLELGDSALYLCASSLSGYEQYFGPGTRLTVT.